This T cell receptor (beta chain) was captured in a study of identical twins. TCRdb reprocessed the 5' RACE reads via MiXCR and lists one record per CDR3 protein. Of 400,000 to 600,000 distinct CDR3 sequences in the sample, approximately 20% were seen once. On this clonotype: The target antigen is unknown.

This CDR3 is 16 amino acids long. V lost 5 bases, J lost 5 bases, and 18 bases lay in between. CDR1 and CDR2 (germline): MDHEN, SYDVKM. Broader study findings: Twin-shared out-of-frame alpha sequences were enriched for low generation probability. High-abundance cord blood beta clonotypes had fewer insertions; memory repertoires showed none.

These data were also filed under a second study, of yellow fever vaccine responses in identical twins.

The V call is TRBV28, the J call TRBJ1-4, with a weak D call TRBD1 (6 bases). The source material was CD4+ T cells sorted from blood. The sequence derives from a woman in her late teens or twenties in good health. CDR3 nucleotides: TGTGCCAGCAGTGGAAGACAGGTGACCTACAATGAAAAACTGTTTTTT. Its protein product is CASSGRQVTYNEKLFF.